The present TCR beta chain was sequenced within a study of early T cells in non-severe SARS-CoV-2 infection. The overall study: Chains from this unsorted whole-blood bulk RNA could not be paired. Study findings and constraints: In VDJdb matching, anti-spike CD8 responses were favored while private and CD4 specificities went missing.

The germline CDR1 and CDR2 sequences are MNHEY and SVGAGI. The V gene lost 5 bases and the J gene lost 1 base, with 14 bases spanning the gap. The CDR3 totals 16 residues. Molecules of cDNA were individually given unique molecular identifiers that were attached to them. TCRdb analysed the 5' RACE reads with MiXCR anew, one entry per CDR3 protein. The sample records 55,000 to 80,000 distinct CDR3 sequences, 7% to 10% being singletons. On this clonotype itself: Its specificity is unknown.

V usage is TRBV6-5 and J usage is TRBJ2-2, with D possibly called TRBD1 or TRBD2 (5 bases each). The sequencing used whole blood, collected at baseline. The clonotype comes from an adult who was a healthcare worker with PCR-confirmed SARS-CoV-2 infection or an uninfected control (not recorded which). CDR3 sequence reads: CASSRGPLLNTGELFF. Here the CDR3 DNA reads TGTGCCAGCAGTAGGGGACCTCTCTTGAACACCGGGGAGCTGTTTTTT.